This TCR beta chain was identified during a study of tissue T cells after allogeneic stem cell transplantation. This clone was detected a few times. Its antigen remains unidentified. The gene names here belong to mouse. The CDR3 is cut off 1 residue early in the read; its end comes from the germline J gene. There are 13 residues in the CDR3. The germline V gene has CDR1 KGHPV and CDR2 FQNQEV (reference sequence). V was pared by 4 bases and J by 7 bases, with 12 bases between. Only in-frame clones appear in the TCRdb table, and some are missing; sequencing was by immunoSEQ multiplex PCR. Here the sample spans about 5,100 clones, less than 50% being singletons. Study-level results: TCR repertoires tracked anatomic similarity, regardless of disease or transplant status. Tissue-detected TCR repertoire was only partly captured by blood and spleen T cells.

As to time point: mouse harvest day 14 after allogeneic transplant. Tail vein injection delivered 10^7 T-cell-depleted bone marrow cells and 10^6 splenic CD5+ T cells. Mice had MHC-mismatched B6 into BALB/c GVHD, sampled day 7 or 14. The chain couples TRBV26 to TRBJ2-4; D might be TRBD2 (6 bases). This clonotype was sampled from a female BALB/c mouse given C57BL/6 T cells with graft-versus-host disease after an allogeneic hematopoietic cell transplant. Input material: gut tissue. The CDR3 reads CASSRGVGDTLYF. The CDR3 bases that were read are TGTGCCAGCAGTCGGGGGGTGGGGGACACCTTGTAC.